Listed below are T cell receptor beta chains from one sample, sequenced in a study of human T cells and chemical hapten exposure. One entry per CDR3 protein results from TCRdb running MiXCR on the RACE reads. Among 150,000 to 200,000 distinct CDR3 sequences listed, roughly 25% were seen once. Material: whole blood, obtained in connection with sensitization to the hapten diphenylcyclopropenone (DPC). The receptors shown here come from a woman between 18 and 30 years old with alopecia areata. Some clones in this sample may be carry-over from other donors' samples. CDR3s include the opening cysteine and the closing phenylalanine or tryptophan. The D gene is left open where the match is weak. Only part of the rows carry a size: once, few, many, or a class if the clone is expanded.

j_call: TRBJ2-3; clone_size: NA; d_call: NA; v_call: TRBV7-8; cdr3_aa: CASSSGHSDTQYF; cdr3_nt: TGTGCCAGCAGCTCGGGACATTCAGATACGCAGTATTTT
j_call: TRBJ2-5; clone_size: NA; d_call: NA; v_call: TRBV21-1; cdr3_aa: CASSKGGSTPSETQYF; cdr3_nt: TGTGCCAGCAGCAAAGGGGGCAGTACCCCATCAGAGACCCAGTACTTC
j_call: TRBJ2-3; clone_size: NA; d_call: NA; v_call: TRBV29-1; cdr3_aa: CSARFTDTQYF; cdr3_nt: TGCAGCGCCCGGTTCACAGATACGCAGTATTTT
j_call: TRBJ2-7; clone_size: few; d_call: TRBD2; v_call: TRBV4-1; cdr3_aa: CASSLLLGLAGGLQYF; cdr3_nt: TGCGCCAGCAGCCTCTTATTAGGGCTAGCGGGAGGTCTGCAGTACTTC
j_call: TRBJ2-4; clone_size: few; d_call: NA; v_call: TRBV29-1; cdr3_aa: CSVDGVGNIQYF; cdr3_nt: TGCAGCGTTGATGGGGTGGGGAACATTCAGTACTTC
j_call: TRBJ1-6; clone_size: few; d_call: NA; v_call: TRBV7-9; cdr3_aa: CASSIEGPLHF; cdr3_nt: TGTGCCAGCAGCATAGAAGGACCCCTCCACTTT
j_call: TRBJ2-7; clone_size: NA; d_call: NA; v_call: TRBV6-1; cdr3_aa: CASSDSGIKPRDEQYF; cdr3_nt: TGTGCCAGCAGTGATTCGGGGATTAAACCAAGGGACGAGCAGTACTTC
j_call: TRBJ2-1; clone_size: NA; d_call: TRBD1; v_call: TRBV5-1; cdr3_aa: CASSSHGTGTNNEQFF; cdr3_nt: TGCGCCAGCAGCTCCCACGGGACAGGGACTAACAATGAGCAGTTCTTC
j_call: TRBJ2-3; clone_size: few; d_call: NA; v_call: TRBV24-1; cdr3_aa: CATRAAGGDTQYF; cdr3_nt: TGTGCCACCAGGGCCGCTGGAGGAGATACGCAGTATTTT
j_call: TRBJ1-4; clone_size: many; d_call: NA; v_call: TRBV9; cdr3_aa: CASSVEGMANEKLFF; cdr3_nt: TGTGCCAGCAGCGTAGAGGGGATGGCTAATGAAAAACTGTTTTTT
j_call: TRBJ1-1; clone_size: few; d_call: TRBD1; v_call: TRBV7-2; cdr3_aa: CASSSLPRGVAFF; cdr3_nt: TGTGCCAGCAGCTCCCTTCCCAGGGGGGTAGCTTTCTTT
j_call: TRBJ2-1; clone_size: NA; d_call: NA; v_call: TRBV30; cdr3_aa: CAWSVKVRVYNEQFF; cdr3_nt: TGTGCCTGGAGTGTTAAGGTTCGGGTCTACAATGAGCAGTTCTTC
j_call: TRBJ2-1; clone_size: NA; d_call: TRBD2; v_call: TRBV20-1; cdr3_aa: CSARLAGGAFF; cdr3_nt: TGCAGTGCTCGCCTAGCGGGGGGGGCGTTCTTC
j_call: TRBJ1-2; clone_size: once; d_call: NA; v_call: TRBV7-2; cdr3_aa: CASSWGLRTGYGYTF; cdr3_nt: TGTGCCAGCAGCTGGGGGCTCAGGACTGGCTATGGCTACACCTTC
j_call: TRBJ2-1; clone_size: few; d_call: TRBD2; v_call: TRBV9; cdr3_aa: CASSEGGGTRYNEQFF; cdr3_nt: TGTGCCAGCAGCGAGGGCGGGGGGACAAGATACAATGAGCAGTTCTTC
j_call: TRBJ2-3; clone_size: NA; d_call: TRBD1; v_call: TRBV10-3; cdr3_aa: CAISESPRGPQYF; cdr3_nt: TGTGCCATCAGTGAGTCGCCCAGGGGGCCGCAGTATTTT
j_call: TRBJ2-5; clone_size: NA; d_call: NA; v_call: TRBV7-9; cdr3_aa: CAQELSGQEETQYF; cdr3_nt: TGTGCCCAAGAATTAAGCGGGCAGGAAGAGACCCAGTACTTC
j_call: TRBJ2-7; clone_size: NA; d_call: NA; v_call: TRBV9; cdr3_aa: CASSVESGGDYEQYF; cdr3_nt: TGTGCCAGCAGCGTAGAATCAGGAGGAGACTACGAGCAGTACTTC
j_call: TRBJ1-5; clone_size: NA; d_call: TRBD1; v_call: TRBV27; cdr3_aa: CASSRDRGNQPQHF; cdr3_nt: TGTGCCAGCAGCCGGGACAGGGGCAATCAGCCCCAGCATTTT
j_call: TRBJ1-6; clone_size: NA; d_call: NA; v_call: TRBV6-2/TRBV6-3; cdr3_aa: CATGDGLSLHF; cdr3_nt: TGTGCCACCGGGGACGGTTTATCCCTCCACTTT
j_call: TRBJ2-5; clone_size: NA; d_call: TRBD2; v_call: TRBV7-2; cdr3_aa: CATAWRGIQETQYF; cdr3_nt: TGTGCCACCGCCTGGCGGGGGATCCAAGAGACCCAGTACTTC
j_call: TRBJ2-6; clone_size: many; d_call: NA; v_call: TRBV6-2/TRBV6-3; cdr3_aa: CASSWSDAISGANVLTF; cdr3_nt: TGTGCCAGCAGTTGGTCGGACGCGATCTCCGGGGCCAACGTCCTGACTTTC
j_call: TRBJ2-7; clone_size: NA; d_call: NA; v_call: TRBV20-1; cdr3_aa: CSARVGTEQYF; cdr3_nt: TGCAGTGCTAGAGTGGGGACCGAGCAGTACTTC
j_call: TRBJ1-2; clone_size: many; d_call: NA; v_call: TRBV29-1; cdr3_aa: CSVEDLPGYGYTF; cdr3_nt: TGCAGCGTTGAAGATCTGCCAGGCTATGGCTACACCTTC
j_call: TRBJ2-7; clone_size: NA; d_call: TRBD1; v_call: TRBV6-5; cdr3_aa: CASSYSETGGTYEQYF; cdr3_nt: TGTGCCAGCAGTTACTCGGAGACAGGGGGCACTTACGAGCAGTACTTC
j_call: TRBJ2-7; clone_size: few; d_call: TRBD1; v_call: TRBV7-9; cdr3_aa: CASSSTLGQGGAYEQYF; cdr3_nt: TGTGCCAGCAGCTCCACCCTCGGACAGGGGGGGGCCTACGAGCAGTACTTC
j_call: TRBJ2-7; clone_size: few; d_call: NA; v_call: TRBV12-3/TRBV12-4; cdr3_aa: CASSFVRAGQGVKGSFYEQYF; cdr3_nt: TGTGCCAGCAGTTTTGTTCGCGCGGGGCAGGGGGTTAAAGGTAGCTTCTACGAGCAGTACTTC
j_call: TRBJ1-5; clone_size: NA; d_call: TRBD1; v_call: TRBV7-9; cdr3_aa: CASSFGTGGGYQPQHF; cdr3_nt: TGTGCCAGCAGCTTTGGGACAGGGGGCGGGTATCAGCCCCAGCATTTT
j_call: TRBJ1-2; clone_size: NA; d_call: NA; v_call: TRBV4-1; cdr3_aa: CASSQDWRGADYGYTF; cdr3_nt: TGCGCCAGCAGCCAAGACTGGCGGGGAGCGGACTATGGCTACACCTTC
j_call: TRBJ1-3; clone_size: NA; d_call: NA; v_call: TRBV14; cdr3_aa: CASSRTFEGNTIYF; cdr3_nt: TGTGCCAGCAGCCGGACATTTGAGGGAAACACCATATATTTT
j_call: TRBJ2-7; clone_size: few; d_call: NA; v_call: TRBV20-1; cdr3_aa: CSAAGTNFYEQYF; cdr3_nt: TGCAGTGCTGCCGGGACCAACTTCTACGAGCAGTACTTC
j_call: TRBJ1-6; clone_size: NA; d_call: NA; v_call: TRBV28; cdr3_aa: CASSLGSSYNSPLHF; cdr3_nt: TGTGCCAGCAGTTTAGGCAGCTCCTATAATTCACCCCTCCACTTT
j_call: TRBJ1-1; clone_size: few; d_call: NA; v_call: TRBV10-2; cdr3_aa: CASVWGTEAFF; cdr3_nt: TGCGCCAGCGTTTGGGGAACTGAAGCTTTCTTT
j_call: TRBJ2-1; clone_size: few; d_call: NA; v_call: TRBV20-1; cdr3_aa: CSARGPPRGVDHEQFF; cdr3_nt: TGCAGTGCTAGAGGTCCACCGAGGGGGGTTGACCATGAGCAGTTCTTC
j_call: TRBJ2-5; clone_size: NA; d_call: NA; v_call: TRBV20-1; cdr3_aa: CSARNPATETQYF; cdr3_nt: TGCAGTGCTAGGAACCCAGCGACGGAGACCCAGTACTTC
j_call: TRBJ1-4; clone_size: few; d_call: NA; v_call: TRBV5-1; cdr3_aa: CASSLEEGIGKLFF; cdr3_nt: TGCGCCAGCAGCTTGGAGGAGGGGATAGGAAAACTGTTTTTT
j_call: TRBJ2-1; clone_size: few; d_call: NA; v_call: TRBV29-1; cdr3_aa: CSVVESSYNEQFF; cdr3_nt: TGCAGCGTTGTAGAGAGCTCCTACAATGAGCAGTTCTTC
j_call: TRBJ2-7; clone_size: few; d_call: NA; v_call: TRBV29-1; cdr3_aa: CSVVAVDSYEQYF; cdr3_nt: TGCAGCGTTGTGGCAGTGGACTCCTACGAGCAGTACTTC
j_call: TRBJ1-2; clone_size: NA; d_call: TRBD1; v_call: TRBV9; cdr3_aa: CASSVARDRGAQGYTF; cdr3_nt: TGTGCCAGCAGCGTAGCGAGGGACAGGGGTGCGCAAGGCTACACCTTC
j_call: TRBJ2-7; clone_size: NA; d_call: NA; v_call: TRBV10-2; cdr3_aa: CASRGSYEQYF; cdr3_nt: TGCGCCAGCAGGGGCTCCTACGAGCAGTACTTC
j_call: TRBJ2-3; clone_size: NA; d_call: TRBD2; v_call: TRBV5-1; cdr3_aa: CASSYGLGADTQYF; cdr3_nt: TGCGCCAGCAGCTACGGACTAGGCGCAGATACGCAGTATTTT
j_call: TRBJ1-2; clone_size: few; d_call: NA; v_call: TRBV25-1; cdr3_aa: CASSDTPPVRYTF; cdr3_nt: TGTGCCAGCAGTGACACTCCCCCGGTGCGCTACACCTTC
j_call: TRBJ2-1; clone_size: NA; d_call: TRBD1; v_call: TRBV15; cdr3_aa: CATSSLGTAGNEQFF; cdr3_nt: TGTGCCACCAGCAGCCTTGGGACAGCCGGCAATGAGCAGTTCTTC
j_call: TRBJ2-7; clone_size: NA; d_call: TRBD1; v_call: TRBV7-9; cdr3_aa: CASSRQGHSSYEQYF; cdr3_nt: TGTGCCAGCAGCCGACAGGGGCATAGCTCCTACGAGCAGTACTTC
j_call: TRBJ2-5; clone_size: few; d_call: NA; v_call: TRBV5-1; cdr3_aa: CASSLGAPWETQYF; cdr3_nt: TGCGCCAGCAGCTTGGGGGCCCCCTGGGAGACCCAGTACTTC
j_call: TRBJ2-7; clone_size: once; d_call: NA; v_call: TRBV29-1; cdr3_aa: CSAGRVSEQYF; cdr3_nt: TGCAGCGCCGGACGGGTGTCCGAGCAGTACTTC
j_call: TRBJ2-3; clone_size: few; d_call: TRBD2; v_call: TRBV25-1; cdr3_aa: CASAGEGKDTQYF; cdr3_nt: TGTGCCAGCGCCGGGGAGGGGAAAGATACGCAGTATTTT
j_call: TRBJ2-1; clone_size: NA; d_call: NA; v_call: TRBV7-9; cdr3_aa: CASSTLLDEQFF; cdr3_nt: TGTGCCAGCAGCACATTGCTGGATGAGCAGTTCTTC
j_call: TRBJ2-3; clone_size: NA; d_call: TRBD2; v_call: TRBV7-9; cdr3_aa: CASRSGGTPDTQYF; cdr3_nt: TGTGCCAGCAGGAGCGGGGGAACCCCAGATACGCAGTATTTT
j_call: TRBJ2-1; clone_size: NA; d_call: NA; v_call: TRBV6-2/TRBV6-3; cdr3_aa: CASSYPGRGRNNEQFF; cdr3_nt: TGTGCCAGCAGTTACCCAGGGAGGGGGCGCAACAATGAGCAGTTCTTC
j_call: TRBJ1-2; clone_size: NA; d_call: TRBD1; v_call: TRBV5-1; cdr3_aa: CASSSGGHGYTF; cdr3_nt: TGCGCCAGCAGTTCAGGGGGTCATGGCTACACCTTC
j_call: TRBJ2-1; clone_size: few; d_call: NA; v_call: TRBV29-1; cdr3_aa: CSVESGVGRVRFF; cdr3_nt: TGCAGCGTTGAATCAGGTGTGGGCAGGGTTAGGTTCTTC
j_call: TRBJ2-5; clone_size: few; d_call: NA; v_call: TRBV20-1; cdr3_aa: CSGRRAETQYF; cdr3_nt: TGCAGTGGGCGTCGGGCGGAGACCCAGTACTTC
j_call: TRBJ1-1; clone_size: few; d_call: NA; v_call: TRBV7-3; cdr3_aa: CASSRGGTNTEAFF; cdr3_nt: TGTGCCAGCAGCCGGGGGGGTACGAACACTGAAGCTTTCTTT
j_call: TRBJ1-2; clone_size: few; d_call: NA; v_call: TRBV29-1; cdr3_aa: CSVEEGGNYGYTF; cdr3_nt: TGCAGCGTTGAAGAGGGGGGAAACTATGGCTACACCTTC
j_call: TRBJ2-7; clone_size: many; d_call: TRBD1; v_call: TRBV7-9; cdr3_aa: CASSSRGDSSYEQYF; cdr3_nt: TGTGCCAGCAGCTCCCGAGGGGACAGCTCCTACGAGCAGTACTTC
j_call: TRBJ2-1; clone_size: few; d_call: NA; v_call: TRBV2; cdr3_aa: CASTASSPSSYNEQFF; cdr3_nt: TGTGCCAGCACGGCTAGCAGCCCAAGCTCCTACAATGAGCAGTTCTTC
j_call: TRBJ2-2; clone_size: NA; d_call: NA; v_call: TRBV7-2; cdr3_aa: CASSLEVWGRNGELFF; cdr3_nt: TGTGCCAGCAGCTTAGAGGTCTGGGGTCGAAACGGGGAGCTGTTTTTT
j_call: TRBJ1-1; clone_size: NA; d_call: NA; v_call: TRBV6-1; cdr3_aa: CASSEFRDEFAEAFF; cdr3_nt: TGTGCCAGCAGTGAATTTAGAGACGAGTTCGCTGAAGCTTTCTTT
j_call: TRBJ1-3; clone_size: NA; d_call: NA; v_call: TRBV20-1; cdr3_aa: CSARDPKDAGNTIYF; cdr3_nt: TGCAGTGCTAGAGATCCCAAAGATGCTGGAAACACCATATATTTT